The 7 T cell receptor beta chains below were found in one sample sequenced in a study of regulatory T cells in long-lasting Graves disease. In building TCR beta libraries, iRepertoire HTBI primers were used together with Arm-PCR of CDR3 regions. In TCRdb, the multiplex PCR reads were re-called with MiXCR into one record per CDR3 protein. The sample has about 470,000 distinct CDR3 sequences, roughly 21% seen once. Time point meaning: persistent/refractory GD, antithyroid drugs over 5 years with positive TRAb. Preparation of the TCR library used RNA extracted from PBMCs. The input for sequencing was peripheral blood mononuclear cells (PBMCs), taken when the disease was refractory, from a patient treated with antithyroid drugs. Source of these receptors: a female donor with Graves disease.

The V gene is TRBV12-3 or TRBV12-4, the J gene TRBJ2-3; no firm D call. V lost 5 bases and J lost 4, with 10 bases in between. The CDR3 has 13 residues. In DNA form, the CDR3 reads TGTGCCAGCAGTGTGGAGTTCCCAGATACGCAGTATTTT. Protein: CASSVEFPDTQYF.

This clonotype was seen only a few times. The gene calls are TRBV24-1 and TRBJ1-1; tentatively, D is TRBD1 (5 bases). There are 13 residues in the CDR3. From germline, CDR1 is KGHDR and CDR2 SFDVKD. With 6 bases removed from V and 1 base from J, the gap between germline ends came to 8 bases. The CDR3 DNA reads TGTGCCACCAGTTACGGACAGAACACTGAAGCTTTCTTT. This gives the protein CATSYGQNTEAFF.

V usage is TRBV6-1 and J usage is TRBJ1-2, with D perhaps matching TRBD1 (6 bases). Trimming removed 7 bases at V and 3 bases at J, with 18 bases between. Germline loops: CDR1 MNHNS, CDR2 SASEGT. CDR3 length: 15 residues. The CDR3 loop is CASTQTTEGDYGYTF. The CDR3, as DNA: TGTGCCAGCACCCAGACGACGGAGGGGGACTATGGCTACACCTTC.

In this sample, this clonotype turned up a few times. The chain joins TRBV6-2 or TRBV6-3 to TRBJ1-3; tentatively, D is TRBD1 (5 bases). V lost 4 bases and J 4 bases, leaving 11 bases between the germline ends. Germline lookup yields CDR1 MNHEY and CDR2 SVGEGT. The CDR3 is made up of 14 amino acids. CDR3 region: CASSSDRGGNTIYF. CDR3 nucleotide sequence: TGTGCCAGCAGTTCCGACAGAGGAGGAAACACCATATATTTT.

This clonotype appeared many times. The V call is TRBV2, the J call TRBJ1-1; D gene uncertain. The V gene's germline CDR1 is SNHLY and CDR2 FYNNEI. CDR3 length: 14 residues. V was trimmed by 7 bases and J by 6 bases, leaving 18 bases between them. CDR3 DNA: TGTGCCAGCATGGGGAGGGCGGCCTCGCCTGAAGCTTTCTTT. It encodes CASMGRAASPEAFF.

This chain links TRBV7-9 with TRBJ2-7; 7 positions agree with TRBD2. Unmatched junction bases numbered 7, after V lost 5 bases and J lost 0 bases. The CDR3 sequence is 15 residues long. Looked up from germline, CDR1 is SEHNR and CDR2 is FQNEAQ (reference sequence). In DNA form, the CDR3 reads TGTGCCAGCAGCGGAGTGGGGGGGAGCTCCTACGAGCAGTACTTC. Amino acid sequence: CASSGVGGSSYEQYF.

In the case of this clonotype: This may come from a read error, since a much larger clone is one base off. V gene TRBV27 combines with J gene TRBJ2-5; 7 nucleotides match TRBD2. The CDR3 length is 15 residues. Germline lookup yields CDR1 MNHEY and CDR2 SMNVEV (reference sequence). The CDR3 coding sequence is TGTGCCAGCAGTCCGCGGACTAGGAGGGGCGAGACCCAGTGCTTC. This translates into CASSPRTRRGETQCF.